This TCR beta chain emerged from a study of blood T cell repertoires in COVID-19. Some clones are missing from TCRdb's copy, which holds only in-frame ones; the method was immunoSEQ multiplex PCR. The sample yields about 54,000 clones, approximately 91% seen once. This clonotype originated in a man aged 60 to 75 with active COVID-19. Input material: peripheral blood.

The CDR3 loop is CASSLLSVGGSGNEQFF. For the CDR3, the DNA is TGTGCCAGCAGCCTCCTTAGCGTGGGAGGGTCGGGGAATGAGCAGTTCTTC. The chain uses TRBV6-2 or TRBV6-3 and TRBJ2-1, with 7 positions matching TRBD2. In germline, CDR1 is MNHEY, CDR2 SVGEGT. After removal of 6 bases from V and 7 bases from J, the junction contained 18 bases not matched to a gene. This CDR3 comprises 17 residues.